This T cell receptor beta chain emerged from a study of cytomegalovirus exposure and HLA in healthy donors. Study conclusions and caveats: The listing of 150 to 200 TCR beta chains classed them as cytomegalovirus-associated. Researchers reported that three CMV-associated chains were confirmed in vitro as CMV antigen-specific. It was reportedly the case that the classifier diagnosed cytomegalovirus status with high specificity and sensitivity.

Donors were drawn from the roughly 110-subject validation cohort, separate from the approximately 670-subject first cohort. With respect to this clone: Antigen: not known. The same CDR3 also results from other DNA sequences found in this sample.

The repertoire was sequenced with immunoSEQ multiplex PCR; TCRdb's copy has only in-frame clones and lacks some. The repertoire holds some 350,000 clones, with roughly 87% as singletons. This CDR3 region has 11 residues. Deletions cut 1 base from V and 5 bases from J, with 3 bases between. CDR1 SGHRS and CDR2 YFSETQ come from the germline V gene. This receptor was obtained from a woman aged 25-40 years in good health and CMV-seropositive. The source material was PBMCs. The chain employs TRBV5-1 and TRBJ2-5; the D is unclear. CDR3 residues: CASSLRETQYF. CDR3 DNA: TGCGCCAGCAGCTTGCGGGAGACCCAGTACTTC. The full variable domain, its missing parts supplied by reference TRBV5-1 and TRBJ2-5, is KAGVTQTPRYLIKTRGQQVTLSCSPISGHRSVSWYQQTPGQGLQFLFEYFSETQRNKGNFPGRFSGRQFSNSRSEMNVSTLELGDSALYLCASSLRETQYFGPGTRLLVL.